This T cell receptor (beta chain) was identified during a study of monozygotic twins with inflammatory bowel disease. Study-wide findings and caveats: Backing was not found for a single strong signal or clonotype associated with IBD.

With eight separate reactions per sample, the authors made cDNA. Template switching added UMIs carrying a 6-nucleotide sample barcode. Reprocessing the 5' RACE reads, TCRdb reports a single entry for every CDR3 protein and omits DNA. The sample includes about 380,000 distinct CDR3 sequences. The CDR3 has 14 residues. Germline lookup yields CDR1 SGHRS and CDR2 YFSETQ. Regarding this clonotype: Its specificity is not known.

Donors each contributed one blood sample measuring about 2.5 ml. This receptor was identified in a human donor with ulcerative colitis or Crohn's disease, or a healthy co-twin of an affected twin (not recorded which). Sequencing was carried out using blood. The chain couples TRBV5-1 to TRBJ2-1; TCRdb proposes TRBD1, but this gene call is untestable without DNA. The CDR3 here is CASSLGQGYSEQFF.